The 2 T cell receptor beta chains below were found in one sample sequenced in a study of early T cells in non-severe SARS-CoV-2 infection. MiXCR, applied by TCRdb to the 5' RACE reads, yields one record per CDR3 protein. The sample yields more than 20,000 distinct CDR3 sequences, about 4.2% seen once. Sequencing was done on a sample of whole blood. The source is an adult who was a healthcare worker with PCR-confirmed SARS-CoV-2 infection or an uninfected control (not recorded which).

This clonotype was detected many times. In DNA, the CDR3 is TGTGCCAGCTCACCACCCGCGGACAGGGTCTATTATGGCTACACCTTC. Its protein is CASSPPADRVYYGYTF. The chain recombines TRBV18 with TRBJ1-2, with 8 nucleotides matching TRBD1. This CDR3 region has 16 residues. Trimming removed 0 bases from V and 5 bases from J; junction bases left unmatched: 8. Germline values: CDR1 KGHSH, CDR2 LQKENI.

This clonotype was seen a handful of times. The chain carries TRBV7-8 and TRBJ1-2; D ambiguous. The CDR3 sequence is 13 residues long. Germline V CDR1 and CDR2: SGHVS, FQNEAQ. Deletions cut 5 bases from V and 1 base from J, with 8 bases between. CDR3 DNA sequence: TGTGCCAGCAGCCTCCTTCATAACTATGGCTACACCTTC. Encoded protein: CASSLLHNYGYTF. Variable domain in full (rest from reference TRBV7-8 and TRBJ1-2): GAGVSQSPRYKVAKRGQDVALRCDPISGHVSLFWYQQALGQGPEFLTYFQNEAQLDKSGLPSDRFFAERPEGSVSTLKIQRTQQEDSAVYLCASSLLHNYGYTFGSGTRLTVV.